These T cell receptor beta chains were read from a single sample in a study of T cell repertoires in cytomegalovirus infection. TCRdb ran MiXCR on the reads and lists one entry per CDR3 protein. The table has about 450,000 distinct CDR3 sequences, about 33% seen once. Material: PBMCs. Source of these receptors: a human donor in good health (CMV status not recorded). Some clones in this sample may be carry-over from other donors' samples. CDR3s include the opening cysteine and the closing phenylalanine or tryptophan.

>TRBV2
CASRAEPGNWAFF
>TRBV7-6
CASSFGRVSTDTQYF
>TRBV7-2
CASNLGGAGETQYF
>TRBV19
CASSIKLQGSIYEQYF
>TRBV24-1
CATRKGGNTGELFF
>TRBV6-1
CASSETGDSPLHF
>TRBV7-2
CASSLRGGTGTGITDTQYF
>TRBV23-1
CASRPGNQPQHF
>TRBV14
CASSLGGGLNIQYF
>TRBV5-4
CASSLWLVNREQFF
>TRBV19
CASNNRDRGDNEQFF
>TRBV11-2
CASSPQRRGTDYEQYF
>TRBV7-8
CASSLIGGHQETQYF
>TRBV28
CASSFPPGRASNEQFF
>TRBV7-3
CASSSGSLDNSPLHF
>TRBV6-2/TRBV6-3
CASLDGGNQPQHF
>TRBV27
CASTSPPDTQYF
>TRBV7-8
CASSLGPGLGEQYF
>TRBV7-2
CASSPLAGGSISYNEQFF
>TRBV6-2/TRBV6-3
CSSTGGGGSYNEQFF
>TRBV7-2
CASSLVATPGLANEKLFF
>TRBV6-2/TRBV6-3
CASSYVSGFGETQYF
>TRBV7-7
CASSLKAGDTDTQYF
>TRBV7-6
CASSPRQGNEKLFF
>TRBV7-6
CASSSPTSGGSSYNEQFF
>TRBV4-1
CASSQAPGANVLTF
>TRBV12-3/TRBV12-4
CASSLSASGVSYEQYF
>TRBV7-2
CASSSASGHLRGGNWDEQFF
>TRBV20-1
CSARSLRPPDTQYF
>TRBV27
CASNRGGPAGELFF
>TRBV7-2
CASSLTPSNQPQHF
>TRBV6-1
CASSVTGYDATGELFF
>TRBV7-9
CASSLSQYQETQYF
>TRBV6-6
CASSYTTPYEQYF
>TRBV4-1
CASSQFSVSNSYEQYF
>TRBV28
CASSSVPEVYGYTF
>TRBV28
CASIHSGSGNEQFF